Listed here are 26 T cell receptor beta chains from one sample, sequenced in a study of a mutant IDH1 vaccine in newly diagnosed glioma. Their antigen targets remain unknown. Time point given: week 47, end of study. The investigators gave 300 ug of mutant IDH1 20-mer peptide in each vaccine dose, together with topical imiquimod. Some clones are missing from TCRdb's copy, which holds only in-frame ones; the method was immunoSEQ multiplex PCR. The data show some 60,000 clones, around 83% seen once. The sample in question was PBMCs, obtained from a glioma patient whose treatment included an IDH1 peptide vaccine. Receptors were obtained from a woman between 50 and 59 years old with glioma.

The chain recombines TRBV27 with TRBJ2-7; D may be TRBD2 (5 bases). The CDR3 contains 12 residues. Germline V gene lookup returns CDR1 MNHEY and CDR2 SMNVEV (reference sequence). V lost 2 bases and J 6 bases, leaving 8 bases between the germline ends. For the CDR3, the DNA is TGTGCCAGCAGTTTAGGCCGGGGCGAGCAGTACTTC. It is translated as CASSLGRGEQYF.

The chain carries TRBV19 and TRBJ1-6; D not resolved. The CDR3 spans 13 residues. Germline V gene data show CDR1 as LNHDA and CDR2 as SQIVND (reference sequence). The V end was cut by 5 bases, the J end by 10 bases, with 12 bases between. DNA for the CDR3: TGTGCCAGTAGTTCCCTTATCGGATCACCCCTCCACTTT. As protein: CASSSLIGSPLHF.

This clone was detected a few times. The chain uses TRBV2 and TRBJ2-7; D gene ambiguous. Trimming took 6 bases from V and 3 from J, leaving 12 bases between them. This CDR3 comprises 13 residues. From germline, CDR1 is SNHLY and CDR2 FYNNEI. The CDR3 DNA is TGTGCCAGCAGACGCGACACAATCTACGAGCAGTACTTC. Encoded protein: CASRRDTIYEQYF. Using reference TRBV2 and TRBJ2-7 for the parts outside the CDR3, the full variable domain is EPEVTQTPSHQVTQMGQEVILRCVPISNHLYFYWYRQILGQKVEFLVSFYNNEISEKSEIFDDQFSVERPDGSNFTLKIRSTKLEDSAMYFCASRRDTIYEQYFGPGTRLTVT.

This chain connects TRBV5-1 to TRBJ2-5; 9 bases match TRBD1. With 3 bases clipped from V and 5 bases from J, the junction kept 11 bases outside the gene matches. Germline V CDR1 and CDR2: SGHRS, YFSETQ. This CDR3 has 16 residues. In DNA, the CDR3 is TGCGCCAGCAGCTCTAAGGGACAGGGAACGTCGGAGACCCAGTACTTC. Amino acid sequence: CASSSKGQGTSETQYF.

The chain links TRBV6-5 to TRBJ1-1; TRBD1 might be the D (5 bases). Trimming pared 6 bases from V and 5 bases from J, leaving 16 bases between. The CDR3 length is 14 residues. Germline assignment: CDR1 MNHEY and CDR2 SVGAGI. The CDR3 sequence is CASSDGTVSTEAFF. The CDR3 coding sequence is TGTGCCAGCAGCGATGGGACCGTGTCTACTGAAGCTTTCTTT.

V usage is TRBV19 and J usage is TRBJ1-6; no clear D. Trimming removed 5 bases at V and 4 bases at J, with 12 bases between. The CDR3 covers 15 residues. Looked up from germline, CDR1 is LNHDA and CDR2 is SQIVND (reference sequence). In nucleotides, the CDR3 is TGTGCCAGTAGTCCCGGGCCCTATTATAATTCACCCCTCCACTTT. This gives the protein CASSPGPYYNSPLHF.

This clone was seen once. The rearrangement links TRBV5-6 to TRBJ1-2, with 12 nucleotides matching TRBD1. This CDR3 is built from 15 residues. Looked up from germline, CDR1 is SGHDT and CDR2 is YYEEEE. The J segment lost 6 bases and the V segment lost 0 bases, leaving 3 bases of the junction unmatched. The CDR3 region is CASSLVWDRGHGYTF. CDR3 nucleotides: TGTGCCAGCAGCTTGGTGTGGGACAGGGGGCATGGCTACACCTTC.

The V call is TRBV5-1, the J call TRBJ1-2; 10 bases match TRBD1. Per the germline V gene, CDR1 is SGHRS and CDR2 is YFSETQ. The CDR3 consists of 14 residues. The V gene end was trimmed by 3 bases and the J gene end by 8 bases; junction bases not matched to a gene: 7. CDR3 in amino acids: CASSSGTGAEGYTF. The CDR3 DNA follows: TGCGCCAGCAGCTCCGGGACAGGGGCCGAAGGCTACACCTTC. Full variable domain (rest looked up from reference TRBV5-1 and TRBJ1-2): KAGVTQTPRYLIKTRGQQVTLSCSPISGHRSVSWYQQTPGQGLQFLFEYFSETQRNKGNFPGRFSGRQFSNSRSEMNVSTLELGDSALYLCASSSGTGAEGYTFGSGTRLTVV.

The DNA of the CDR3 is TGTGCCAGCAGCTTGCAAGGGAATAATTCACCCCTCCACTTT. Translating it yields CASSLQGNNSPLHF. The chain uses TRBV5-5 and TRBJ1-6, with D unclear. Germline V gene data show CDR1 as SGHKS and CDR2 as YYEKEE (reference sequence). Trimming cost V 1 base and J 5 bases, with 7 bases left between them. This CDR3 contains 14 residues. Based on the CDR3 plus reference TRBV5-5 and TRBJ1-6, the full variable domain is DAGVTQSPTHLIKTRGQQVTLRCSPISGHKSVSWYQQVLGQGPQFIFQYYEKEERGRGNFPDRFSARQFPNYSSELNVNALLLGDSALYLCASSLQGNNSPLHFGNGTRLTVT.

This clone appeared a single time. The chain carries TRBV6-6 and TRBJ1-2; D is unresolved. V lost 6 bases, J lost 8 bases, and 13 bases lay in between. The CDR3 covers 12 residues. Germline assignment: CDR1 MNHNY and CDR2 SVGAGI (reference sequence). The CDR3 nucleotides are TGTGCCAGCAGGGAAAAAGGAGGGGGCTACACCTTC. Translated: CASREKGGGYTF.

This chain joins TRBV29-1 and TRBJ2-7; D might be TRBD2 (6 bases). Germline CDR1 and CDR2: SQVTM and ANQGSEA. This CDR3 is built from 13 residues. Trimming shortened V by 4 bases and J by 4 bases, and 14 bases separated the two germline ends. Here the CDR3 DNA reads TGCAGCGTTGGGGGGGTTAAGGGTTACGAGCAGTACTTC. Its translation is CSVGGVKGYEQYF.

The V call is TRBV5-6, the J call TRBJ1-2; D may be TRBD1 (5 bases). The CDR3 sequence is 16 residues long. CDR1 is SGHDT, CDR2 YYEEEE, per germline. V lost 4 bases to trimming and J lost 2 bases, with 18 bases between them. CDR3 DNA: TGTGCCAGCAGCCCGGATTGGGGCCCAGGGAACTATGGCTACACCTTC. As protein: CASSPDWGPGNYGYTF.

V is TRBV2 and J is TRBJ1-5, with D uncertain. The CDR3 runs 15 residues. Germline V gives CDR1 SNHLY, CDR2 FYNNEI. V lost 6 bases to trimming and J lost 6 bases, with 18 bases between them. The CDR3 loop is CASSHRAGRSQPQHF. CDR3 nucleotide sequence: TGTGCCAGCAGCCATAGGGCGGGGAGGAGTCAGCCCCAGCATTTT. The full variable domain, completed using reference TRBV2 and TRBJ1-5, is EPEVTQTPSHQVTQMGQEVILRCVPISNHLYFYWYRQILGQKVEFLVSFYNNEISEKSEIFDDQFSVERPDGSNFTLKIRSTKLEDSAMYFCASSHRAGRSQPQHFGDGTRLSIL.

This sequence joins TRBV5-6 and TRBJ2-3; 10 bases line up with TRBD1. The germline V gene has CDR1 SGHDT and CDR2 YYEEEE. The CDR3 totals 15 residues. The V gene end was trimmed by 2 bases and the J gene end by 11 bases; junction bases not matched to a gene: 11. DNA of the CDR3: TGTGCCAGCAGCTTACCGGGACAGGGGTCAGGGATGCAGTATTTT. This encodes CASSLPGQGSGMQYF.

The chain employs TRBV18 and TRBJ1-2, with 8 bases aligning to TRBD1. Germline V gene sequence: CDR1 KGHSH, CDR2 LQKENI. With 0 bases clipped from V and 2 bases from J, the junction kept 2 bases outside the gene matches. CDR3 length equals 15 residues. CDR3 DNA: TGTGCCAGCTCACCACCGGGACAGGCCAACTATGGCTACACCTTC. Its translation: CASSPPGQANYGYTF. The full variable domain, rest sourced from reference TRBV18 and TRBJ1-2, is NAGVMQNPRHLVRRRGQEARLRCSPMKGHSHVYWYRQLPEEGLKFMVYLQKENIIDESGMPKERFSAEFPKEGPSILRIQQVVRGDSAAYFCASSPPGQANYGYTFGSGTRLTVV.

V is TRBV11-3 and J is TRBJ2-7, with 8 bases lining up with TRBD1. The CDR3 extends over 14 amino acids. V gave up 4 bases and J gave up 6 bases; unmatched junction bases: 8. Germline V CDR1 and CDR2: SGHNT, YENEEA. The CDR3: CASSSHGQGSEQYF. Written as DNA, the CDR3 is TGTGCCAGCAGCTCCCATGGACAGGGCTCCGAGCAGTACTTC.

The chain carries TRBV19 and TRBJ2-1, with 7 positions matching TRBD1. Losses at the gene ends were 2 bases for V and 2 bases for J; bases not matched to a gene: 9. The CDR3 length is 17 residues. Germline loops: CDR1 LNHDA, CDR2 SQIVND (reference sequence). The CDR3 here is CASSIPLRQGAYNEQFF. CDR3 nucleotides: TGTGCCAGTAGTATACCACTTCGGCAGGGGGCCTACAATGAGCAGTTCTTC.

The J gene is TRBJ2-2, the V gene TRBV6-1; D unclear. The CDR3 totals 14 residues. The ends were cut back, 2 bases at V and 5 bases at J, with 9 bases in the middle. CDR1 is MNHNS, CDR2 SASEGT, per germline. CDR3 amino acids: CASSEWQETGELFF. The CDR3 DNA sequence: TGTGCCAGCAGTGAATGGCAGGAGACCGGGGAGCTGTTTTTT.

This clone was seen once. V usage is TRBV10-1 and J usage is TRBJ1-6; possibly TRBD1 for D (6 bases). Germline CDR1 is WNHNN and CDR2 is SYGVQD (reference sequence). This CDR3 spans 15 amino acids. Trimming shortened V by 5 bases and J by 10 bases, and 18 bases separated the two germline ends. The CDR3 DNA is TGCGCCAGCAGTTTACAGGGTGACGGAAAATCACCCCTCCACTTT. It specifies CASSLQGDGKSPLHF.

This chain connects TRBV27 to TRBJ2-1; D unclear. V lost 4 bases to trimming and J lost 2 bases, with 15 bases between them. Germline assignment: CDR1 MNHEY and CDR2 SMNVEV (reference sequence). This CDR3 has 16 residues. The CDR3 loop reads CASSSRPPRAYNEQFF. CDR3 in DNA: TGTGCCAGCAGTTCCCGACCGCCTCGGGCCTACAATGAGCAGTTCTTC.

Only one count was recorded for this clone. Additional DNA sequences in this sample encode the identical CDR3. CDR3 loop: CASSRDGSTDTQYF. The CDR3 nucleotides read TGTGCCAGCAGCCGGGACGGGAGCACAGATACGCAGTATTTT. The V gene is TRBV6-5, the J gene TRBJ2-3, with D perhaps assigned TRBD1 or TRBD2 (5 bases each). Germline CDR1 and CDR2: MNHEY and SVGAGI. Trimming took off 6 bases at V and 0 bases at J, with 10 bases between the two ends. The CDR3 is made up of 14 amino acids.

The V call is TRBV6-1, the J call TRBJ1-2; D might be TRBD1 (6 bases). This CDR3 comprises 15 residues. Germline CDR1 is MNHNS and CDR2 is SASEGT. V gave up 1 base and J gave up 3 bases, with 12 bases separating them. The CDR3 DNA is TGTGCCAGCAGTGAAGGGGCAGGGGCGGACTATGGCTACACCTTC. This sequence encodes CASSEGAGADYGYTF.

This clone appeared once. The V gene is TRBV20-1, the J gene TRBJ1-1; possibly TRBD1 for D (5 bases). Per the germline V gene, CDR1 is DFQATT and CDR2 is SNEGSKA (reference sequence). This CDR3 spans 10 amino acids. Trimming stripped 3 bases from V and 14 bases from J, with 13 bases between. The CDR3 sequence is CSASVGGDFF. CDR3 coding DNA: TGCAGTGCTAGTGTTGGGGGGGACTTCTTT.

This CDR3 reads CASSPQHTRQLNTEAFF. The CDR3 coding sequence is TGTGCCAGCAGTCCCCAACACACCCGACAGTTGAACACTGAAGCTTTCTTT. The J gene is TRBJ1-1, the V gene TRBV27, with D possibly matching TRBD1 (5 bases). Germline CDR1 MNHEY, CDR2 SMNVEV (reference sequence). This CDR3 is 17 amino acids long. Trimming took off 5 bases at V and 0 bases at J, with 19 bases between the two ends.

This chain connects TRBV6-1 to TRBJ1-5; TRBD1 matches at 8 bases. J was trimmed by 8 bases and V by 7 bases; bases with no gene match: 7. This CDR3 is built from 13 residues. Germline CDR1 and CDR2: MNHNS and SASEGT. CDR3 protein: CASNGQGLEPQHF. Here the CDR3 DNA reads TGTGCCAGCAATGGACAGGGCCTAGAGCCCCAGCATTTT.

A note on this clone: At one end the junction does not follow the germline gene, possibly because of a read error. The CDR3 coding sequence is TGCGCCAGCAGGTTGGGCGAATTAAGAAGGGGATCTGAGACCCAGTACTTC. Protein product: CASRLGELRRGSETQYF. V gene TRBV5-1 combines with J gene TRBJ2-5; perhaps TRBD1 as D (5 bases). The CDR3 consists of 17 residues. Germline V lookup: CDR1 SGHRS, CDR2 YFSETQ. Supplemented by reference TRBV5-1 and TRBJ2-5, the full variable domain reads KAGVTQTPRYLIKTRGQQVTLSCSPISGHRSVSWYQQTPGQGLQFLFEYFSETQRNKGNFPGRFSGRQFSNSRSEMNVSTLELGDSALYLCASRLGELRRGSETQYFGPGTRLLVL.